The source of this TCR beta chain is a study of T cells in women clearing cervical HPV infection. In regard to this clone: Its antigen is not known. The read ends 3 residues early relative to the CDR3; the germline J gene fills the gap.

Per germline, CDR1 DFQATT and CDR2 SNEGSKA (reference sequence). V was shortened by 0 bases and J by 1 base, with 13 bases between the two germline ends. There are 17 residues in the CDR3. General observations from the study: A classifier using richness and V gene abundances reached an AUC of around 0.83.

immunoSEQ multiplex PCR used an average of roughly 1,100 ng genomic DNA. Some clones are missing from TCRdb's copy, which holds only in-frame ones; the method was immunoSEQ multiplex PCR. This sample's clone table lists under 45,000 clones. The V and J genes are TRBV20-1 and TRBJ2-6, with D possibly being TRBD1 (7 bases). The sequenced material came from blood buffy coat. The clonotype comes from a woman aged 18 to 75 with a cervical HPV16 infection that either progressed to CIN3+ or cleared (not recorded which). The DNA read from the CDR3 is TGCAGTGCTAGAGATTGGCAGGGGGGTTCTGGGGCCAACGTC. This sequence encodes CSARDWQGGSGANV. The whole CDR3 protein reads CSARDWQGGSGANVLTF.